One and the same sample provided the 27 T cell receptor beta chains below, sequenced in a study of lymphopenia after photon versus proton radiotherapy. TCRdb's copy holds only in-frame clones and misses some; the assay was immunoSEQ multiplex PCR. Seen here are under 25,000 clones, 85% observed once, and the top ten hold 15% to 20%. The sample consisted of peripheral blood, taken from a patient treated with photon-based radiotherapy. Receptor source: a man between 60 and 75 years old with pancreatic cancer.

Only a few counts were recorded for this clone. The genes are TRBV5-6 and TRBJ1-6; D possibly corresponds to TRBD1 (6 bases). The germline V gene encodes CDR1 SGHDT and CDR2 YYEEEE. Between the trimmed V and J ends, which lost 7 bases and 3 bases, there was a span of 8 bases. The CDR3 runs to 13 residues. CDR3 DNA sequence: TGTGCCAGCGGCAGGGGCTATAATTCACCCCTCCACTTT. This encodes CASGRGYNSPLHF.

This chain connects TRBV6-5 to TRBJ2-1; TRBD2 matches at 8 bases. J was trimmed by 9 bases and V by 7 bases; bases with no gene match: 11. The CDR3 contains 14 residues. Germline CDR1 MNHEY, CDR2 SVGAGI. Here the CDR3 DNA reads TGTGCCAGCAAGCCAGCGGGGGCCCCGAGTGAGCAGTTCTTC. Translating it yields CASKPAGAPSEQFF.

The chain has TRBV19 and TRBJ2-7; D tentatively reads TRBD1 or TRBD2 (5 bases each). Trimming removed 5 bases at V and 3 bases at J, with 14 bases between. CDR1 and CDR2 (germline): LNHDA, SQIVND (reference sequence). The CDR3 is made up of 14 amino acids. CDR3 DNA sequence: TGTGCCAGTAGTTCTCGGGGCAGAATCTACGAGCAGTACTTC. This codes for CASSSRGRIYEQYF.

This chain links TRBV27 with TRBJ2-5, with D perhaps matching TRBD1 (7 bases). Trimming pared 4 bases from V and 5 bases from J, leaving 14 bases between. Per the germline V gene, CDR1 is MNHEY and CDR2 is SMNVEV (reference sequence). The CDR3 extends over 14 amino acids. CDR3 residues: CASSSGRGVETQYF. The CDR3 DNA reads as TGTGCCAGCAGTTCCGGCAGGGGGGTCGAGACCCAGTACTTC.

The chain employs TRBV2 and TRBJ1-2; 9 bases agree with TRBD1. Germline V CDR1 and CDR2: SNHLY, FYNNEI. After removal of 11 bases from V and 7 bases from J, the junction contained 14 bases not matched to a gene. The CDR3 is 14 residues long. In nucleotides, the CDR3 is TGTGCCGGGGAGATCCGGGACAGGGCGACTGGCTACACCTTC. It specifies CAGEIRDRATGYTF.

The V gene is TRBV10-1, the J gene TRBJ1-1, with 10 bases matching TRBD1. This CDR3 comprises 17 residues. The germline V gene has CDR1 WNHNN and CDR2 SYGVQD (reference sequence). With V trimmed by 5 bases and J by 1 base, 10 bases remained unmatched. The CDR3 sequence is CASSKTGGSLWNTEAFF. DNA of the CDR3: TGCGCCAGCAGTAAGACAGGGGGCAGTTTGTGGAACACTGAAGCTTTCTTT.

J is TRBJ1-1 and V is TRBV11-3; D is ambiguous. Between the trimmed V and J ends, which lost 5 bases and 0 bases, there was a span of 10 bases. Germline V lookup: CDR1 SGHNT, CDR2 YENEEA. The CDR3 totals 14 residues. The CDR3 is CASSLSRVNTEAFF. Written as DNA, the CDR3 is TGTGCCAGCAGCCTTAGCCGAGTGAACACTGAAGCTTTCTTT.

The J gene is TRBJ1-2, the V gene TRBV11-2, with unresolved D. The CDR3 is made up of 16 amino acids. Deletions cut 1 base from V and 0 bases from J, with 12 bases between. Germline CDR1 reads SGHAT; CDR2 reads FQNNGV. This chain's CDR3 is CASSLGMDLSNYGYTF. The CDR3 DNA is TGTGCCAGCAGCTTAGGAATGGACCTTTCTAACTATGGCTACACCTTC.

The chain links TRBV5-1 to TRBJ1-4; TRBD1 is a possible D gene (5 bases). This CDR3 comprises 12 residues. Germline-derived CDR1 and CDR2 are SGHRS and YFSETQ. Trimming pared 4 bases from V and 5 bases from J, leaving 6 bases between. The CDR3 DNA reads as TGCGCCAGCAGCAGGGGAAATGAAAAACTGTTTTTT. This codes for CASSRGNEKLFF.

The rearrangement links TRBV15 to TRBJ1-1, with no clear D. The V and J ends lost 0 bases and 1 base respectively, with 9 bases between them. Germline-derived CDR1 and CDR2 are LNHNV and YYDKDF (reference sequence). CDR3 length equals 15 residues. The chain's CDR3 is CATSRDYNPNTEAFF. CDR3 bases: TGTGCCACCAGCAGAGATTACAACCCGAACACTGAAGCTTTCTTT.

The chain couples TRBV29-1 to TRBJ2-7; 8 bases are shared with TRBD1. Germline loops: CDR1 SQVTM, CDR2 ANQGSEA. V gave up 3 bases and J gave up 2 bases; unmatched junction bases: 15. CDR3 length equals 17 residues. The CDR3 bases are TGCAGCGTTGAGAAGATGAGCGGCAGGGGGCGCCCCTACGAGCAGTACTTC. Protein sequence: CSVEKMSGRGRPYEQYF.

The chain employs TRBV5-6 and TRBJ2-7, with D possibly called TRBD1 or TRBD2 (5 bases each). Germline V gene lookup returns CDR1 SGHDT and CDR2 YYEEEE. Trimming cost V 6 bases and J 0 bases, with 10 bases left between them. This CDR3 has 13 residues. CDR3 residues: CASTRGRSYEQYF. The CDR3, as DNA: TGTGCCAGCACCCGGGGCCGCTCCTACGAGCAGTACTTC.

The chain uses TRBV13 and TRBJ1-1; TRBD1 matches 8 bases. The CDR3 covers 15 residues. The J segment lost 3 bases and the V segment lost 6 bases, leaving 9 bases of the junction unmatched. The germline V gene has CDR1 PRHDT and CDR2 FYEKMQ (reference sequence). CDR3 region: CASRLPGGADTEAFF. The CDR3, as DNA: TGTGCCAGCAGACTTCCAGGGGGCGCGGACACTGAAGCTTTCTTT. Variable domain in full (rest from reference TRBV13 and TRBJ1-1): AAGVIQSPRHLIKEKRETATLKCYPIPRHDTVYWYQQGPGQDPQFLISFYEKMQSDKGSIPDRFSAQQFSDYHSELNMSSLELGDSALYFCASRLPGGADTEAFFGQGTRLTVV.

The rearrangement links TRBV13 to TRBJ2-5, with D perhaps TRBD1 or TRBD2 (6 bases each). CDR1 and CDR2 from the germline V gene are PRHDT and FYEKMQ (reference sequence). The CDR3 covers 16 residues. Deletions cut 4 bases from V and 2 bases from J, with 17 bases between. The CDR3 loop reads CASSSQGRGPQETQYF. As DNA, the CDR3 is TGTGCCAGCAGCTCCCAGGGGCGGGGCCCTCAAGAGACCCAGTACTTC. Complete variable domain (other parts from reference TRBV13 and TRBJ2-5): AAGVIQSPRHLIKEKRETATLKCYPIPRHDTVYWYQQGPGQDPQFLISFYEKMQSDKGSIPDRFSAQQFSDYHSELNMSSLELGDSALYFCASSSQGRGPQETQYFGPGTRLLVL.

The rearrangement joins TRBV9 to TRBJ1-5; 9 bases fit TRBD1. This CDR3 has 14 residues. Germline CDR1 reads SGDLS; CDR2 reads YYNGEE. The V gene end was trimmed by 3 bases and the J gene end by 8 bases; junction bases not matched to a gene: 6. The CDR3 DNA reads TGTGCCAGCAGCGCCGGACAGGGGAGGGAGCCCCAGCATTTT. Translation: CASSAGQGREPQHF.

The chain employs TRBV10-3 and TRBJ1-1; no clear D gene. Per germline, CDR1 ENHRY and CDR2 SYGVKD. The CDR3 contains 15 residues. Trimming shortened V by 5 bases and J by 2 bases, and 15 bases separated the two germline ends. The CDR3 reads CAISLDTAVNTEAFF. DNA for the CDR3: TGTGCCATCAGTTTAGACACCGCGGTTAACACTGAAGCTTTCTTT.

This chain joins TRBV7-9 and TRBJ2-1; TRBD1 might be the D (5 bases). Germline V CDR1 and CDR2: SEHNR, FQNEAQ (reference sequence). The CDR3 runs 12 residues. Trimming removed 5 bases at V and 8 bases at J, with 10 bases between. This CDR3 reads CASSPWGDEQFF. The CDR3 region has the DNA TGTGCCAGCAGCCCATGGGGCGATGAGCAGTTCTTC.

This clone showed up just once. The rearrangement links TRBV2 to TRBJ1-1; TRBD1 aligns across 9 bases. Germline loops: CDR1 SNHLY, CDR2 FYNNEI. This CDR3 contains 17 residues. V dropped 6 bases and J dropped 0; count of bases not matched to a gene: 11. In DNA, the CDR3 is TGTGCCAGCAGAGCCGGACAGGGGTTTGCGGTGAACACTGAAGCTTTCTTT. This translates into CASRAGQGFAVNTEAFF.

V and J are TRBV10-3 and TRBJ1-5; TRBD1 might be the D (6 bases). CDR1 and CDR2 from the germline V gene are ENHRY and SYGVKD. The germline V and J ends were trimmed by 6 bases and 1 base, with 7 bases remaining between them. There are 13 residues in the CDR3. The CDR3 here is CAIRQGSNQPQHF. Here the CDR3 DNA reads TGTGCCATCAGACAGGGAAGCAATCAGCCCCAGCATTTT.

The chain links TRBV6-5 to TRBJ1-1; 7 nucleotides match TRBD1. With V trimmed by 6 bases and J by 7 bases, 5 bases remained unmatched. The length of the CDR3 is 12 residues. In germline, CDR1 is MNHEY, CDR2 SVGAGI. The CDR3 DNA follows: TGTGCCAGCAGGACGACAGGGATTGAAGCTTTCTTT. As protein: CASRTTGIEAFF.

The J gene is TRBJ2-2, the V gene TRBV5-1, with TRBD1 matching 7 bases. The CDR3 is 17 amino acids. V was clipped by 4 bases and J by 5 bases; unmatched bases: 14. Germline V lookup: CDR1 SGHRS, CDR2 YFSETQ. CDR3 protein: CASSRGPTGDQTGELFF. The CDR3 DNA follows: TGCGCCAGCAGCCGCGGTCCCACAGGGGACCAGACCGGGGAGCTGTTTTTT.

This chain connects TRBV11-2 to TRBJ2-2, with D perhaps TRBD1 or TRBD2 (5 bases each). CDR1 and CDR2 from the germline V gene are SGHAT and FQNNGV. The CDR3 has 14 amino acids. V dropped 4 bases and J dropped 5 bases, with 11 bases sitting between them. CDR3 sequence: CASSSGTFTGELFF. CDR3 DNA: TGTGCCAGCAGCTCCGGGACCTTTACCGGGGAGCTGTTTTTT.

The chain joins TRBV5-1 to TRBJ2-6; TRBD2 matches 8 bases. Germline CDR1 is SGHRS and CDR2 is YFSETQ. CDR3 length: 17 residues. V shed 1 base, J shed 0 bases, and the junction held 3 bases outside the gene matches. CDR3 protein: CASSLSAGGSGANVLTF. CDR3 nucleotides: TGCGCCAGCAGCTTGTCGGCGGGGGGCTCTGGGGCCAACGTCCTGACTTTC.

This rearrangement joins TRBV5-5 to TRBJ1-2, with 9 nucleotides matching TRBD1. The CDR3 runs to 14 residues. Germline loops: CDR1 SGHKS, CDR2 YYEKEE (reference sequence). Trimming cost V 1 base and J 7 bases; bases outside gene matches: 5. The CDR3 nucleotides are TGTGCCAGCAGCTTGAGGGACAGGGAATCTGGCTACACCTTC. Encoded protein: CASSLRDRESGYTF. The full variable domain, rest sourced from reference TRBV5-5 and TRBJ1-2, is DAGVTQSPTHLIKTRGQQVTLRCSPISGHKSVSWYQQVLGQGPQFIFQYYEKEERGRGNFPDRFSARQFPNYSSELNVNALLLGDSALYLCASSLRDRESGYTFGSGTRLTVV.

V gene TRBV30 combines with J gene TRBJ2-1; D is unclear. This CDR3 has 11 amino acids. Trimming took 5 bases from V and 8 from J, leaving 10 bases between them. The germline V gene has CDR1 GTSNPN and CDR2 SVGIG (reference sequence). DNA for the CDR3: TGTGCCTGGCTCCTCCCCGATGAGCAGTTCTTC. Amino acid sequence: CAWLLPDEQFF.

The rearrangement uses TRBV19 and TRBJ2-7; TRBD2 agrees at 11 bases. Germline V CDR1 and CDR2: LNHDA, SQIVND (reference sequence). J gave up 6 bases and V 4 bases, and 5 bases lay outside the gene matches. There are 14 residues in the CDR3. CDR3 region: CASSTSGGTGEQYF. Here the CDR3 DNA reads TGTGCCAGTAGTACTAGCGGGGGGACCGGCGAGCAGTACTTC.

For the CDR3, the DNA is TGTGCCAGCAGCTCAGCGGGGGGCCATTACAATGAGCAGTTCTTC. This encodes CASSSAGGHYNEQFF. The V gene is TRBV7-3, the J gene TRBJ2-1; 9 positions agree with TRBD2. This CDR3 region has 15 residues. V shed 4 bases, J shed 4 bases, and the junction held 5 bases outside the gene matches. Per germline, CDR1 SGHTA and CDR2 FQGTGA.